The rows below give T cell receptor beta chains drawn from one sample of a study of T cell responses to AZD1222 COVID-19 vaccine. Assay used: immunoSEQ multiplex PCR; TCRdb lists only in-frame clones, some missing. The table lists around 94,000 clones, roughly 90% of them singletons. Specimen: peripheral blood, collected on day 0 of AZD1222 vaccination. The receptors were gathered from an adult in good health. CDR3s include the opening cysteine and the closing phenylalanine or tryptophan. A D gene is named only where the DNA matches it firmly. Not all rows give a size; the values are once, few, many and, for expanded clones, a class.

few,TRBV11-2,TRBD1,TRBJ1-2,TGTGCCAGCAGCCAACGGATCGGACAGGGAGGCTACACCTTC,CASSQRIGQGGYTF
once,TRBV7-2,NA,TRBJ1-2,TGTGCCAGCAGCTTAGCTGACGTACACCGCAGGGGCTACACCTTC,CASSLADVHRRGYTF
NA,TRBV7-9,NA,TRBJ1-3,TGTGCCAGCAGCTTAGTATGGGAGATCTCTGGAAACACCATATATTTT,CASSLVWEISGNTIYF
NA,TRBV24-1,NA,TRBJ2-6,TGTGCCACCAGTGATCCGGGGGTCTCTGGGGCCAACGTCCTGACTTTC,CATSDPGVSGANVLTF
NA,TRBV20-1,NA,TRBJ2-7,TGCAGTGCTAGTCTCAGCTCCTACGAGCAGTACTTC,CSASLSSYEQYF
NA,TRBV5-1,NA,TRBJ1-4,TGCGCCAGCAGCTTGGGGGGGTCAACTAATGAAAAACTGTTTTTT,CASSLGGSTNEKLFF
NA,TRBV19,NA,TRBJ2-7,TGTGCCAGTAGTATAGGGTCCGATAGCTCCTACGAGCAGTACTTC,CASSIGSDSSYEQYF
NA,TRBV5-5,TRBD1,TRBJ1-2,TGTGCCAGCAGCTTGGCAGGGGGCGACTATGGCTACACCTTC,CASSLAGGDYGYTF
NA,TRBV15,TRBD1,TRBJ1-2,TGTGCCACCAGCAGCCGGACAGGGGCCCTTTGGGGCTACACCTTC,CATSSRTGALWGYTF
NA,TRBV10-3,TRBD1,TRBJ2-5,TGTGCCATCAGTGAAGAAGGGGGCCGAGAGACCCAGTACTTC,CAISEEGGRETQYF
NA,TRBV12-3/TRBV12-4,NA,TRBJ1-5,TGTGCCAGCAGTTTAGGGGTCCAGCCCCAGCATTTT,CASSLGVQPQHF
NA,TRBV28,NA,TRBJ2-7,TGTGCCAGCAGTTTAGGGGGCTACGAGCAGTACTTC,CASSLGGYEQYF
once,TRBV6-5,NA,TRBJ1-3,TGTGCCAGTAAAGGATGGGCCTTGGGAGGAAACACCATATATTTT,CASKGWALGGNTIYF
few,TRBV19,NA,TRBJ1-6,TGTGCCACCAGGGGTTTTCTTTCACCCCTCCACTTT,CATRGFLSPLHF
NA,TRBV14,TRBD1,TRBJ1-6,TGTGCCAGCAGCCGACCCGGACAGGGGGCAAGTTCACCCCTCCACTTT,CASSRPGQGASSPLHF
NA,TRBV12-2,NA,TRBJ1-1,TGTGCAAGTCGCTTAGAGATCTACACTGAAGCTTTCTTT,CASRLEIYTEAFF
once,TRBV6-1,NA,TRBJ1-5,TGTGCCAGCAGTGATCAGTACAGGGCGGTCGACCAGCCCCAGCATTTT,CASSDQYRAVDQPQHF